This TCR beta chain was sequenced in a study of blood T cells in healthy people across ages (dated by TCRdb to between 2014 and 2017). Describing the broader study: In model experiments, template switching captured roughly one uniquely barcoded TCR beta cDNA molecule for every two T cells. To avoid experimental bias, donors of different ages were randomly spread across the sequencing lanes. Using the same blood draw, the study looked at two additional independent replicas of 1 million unique cDNA reads for two donors, one aged 18 to 30 and the other aged 80 or older. The donors were split into four age groups: young (average about 16 years), middle-aged (about 40), aged (more than 60) and long-lived (roughly 86). Using deep sequencing normalized with unique cDNA molecular identifiers, the study measured how TCR beta repertoire diversity changes with age. Overall study results and their limits: As age increased, observed TCR beta diversity per million T cells dropped in a roughly linear way, and a significant reduction was already evident by age about 36. Since profiling was done on bulk unsorted PBMCs, naive and antigen-experienced compartments could not be conclusively compared. The CMV infection status of donors was not known, potentially confounding age-related changes in expanded clonotypes. Estimates of total diversity from one million sequenced T cells were regarded as lower bounds and underestimates. Observed TCR beta diversity correlated strongly with the percentage of naive T cells measured by flow cytometry. The long-lived group showed more naive CD4+ T cells, fewer expanded clones and increased TCR diversity than the aged group, suggesting age selection.

The CDR3 runs 17 amino acids, cysteine and phenylalanine included. Left in the record is the CDR3 DNA by itself, 51 bases read in frame from the first base. For this chain, trimming is 5 bases at the V end and 9 bases at the J end, and the number of junction bases without a gene match is 15. CDR1 and CDR2, looked up from the germline V gene, are MDHEN and SYDVKM. Library preparation was by 5' RACE. A second roughly 6 to 12 cycle PCR used a sample-barcoded 5' primer and a J-beta primer mix. A unique molecular identifier was introduced onto each TCR beta cDNA molecule by a template-switch 5' adaptor carrying 12 random nucleotides. At least 2.5 million CDR3-containing paired-end reads were obtained from each sample. All of the RNA was converted into first-strand cDNA using the Mint cDNA synthesis kit, with a TRBC-specific oligonucleotide serving as the primer. After uracil-DNA glycosylase treatment, a first 18-cycle PCR used universal primers M1SS and BC2_uni_R on all cDNA. On the authors' methods: For normalization, 1 million high-quality reads were randomly selected from each sample, with every read carrying a distinct molecular identifier. Reads sharing molecular identifiers were discarded rather than binned into consensus sequences. MiTCR, with a Q25 quality threshold and the strictest error-elimination algorithm, was used for CDR3 identification, clonotype clustering and error correction. A nonparametric unseen species model with Euler transformation was used to estimate lower-bound total TCR beta diversity. The raw public data were reprocessed by TCRdb itself: fastp quality trimming at Q25, MiXCR clonotype calling, in-frame beta chains only. Each entry is one CDR3 protein sequence, shown with its most common DNA and genes. The V and J calls shown here were made by TCRdb, not taken from the authors' results. For this sample the table gives 1.5 million to 2 million distinct CDR3 sequences, of which 30% to 40% were detected only once. The ten largest clones take up 20% to 25% of the sample.

This clonotype was counted only a few times. The antigen this receptor binds is unknown. Base qualities are not recorded, but no much larger clone differs from it by a single base. Donors were a few dozen systemically healthy Caucasian individuals from Russia aged 6 to 90 years. Each donor gave roughly 11 milliliters of peripheral blood, drawn into EDTA-treated Vacutainer tubes. Ficoll-Paque density-gradient centrifugation was used to isolate PBMCs, with at least 6.5 million obtained per sample. Trizol reagent was used to extract total RNA from the PBMCs, yielding at least 6 micrograms per sample. For every donor, flow cytometry on a PBMC aliquot measured the percentage of naive CD45RAhigh/CD27high T cells.

This receptor was obtained from a human donor in good health. Sequencing used blood. The V gene is TRBV28 and the J gene is TRBJ2-1, with 11 central nucleotides matching TRBD2. The CDR3: CASSETSGKTPEGEQFF. The sequenced DNA: TGTGCCAGCAGTGAGACTAGCGGGAAAACCCCCGAAGGTGAGCAGTTCTTC. Extended through the reference TRBV28 and TRBJ2-1 proteins, this CDR3 yields the full variable domain: DVKVTQSSRYLVKRTGEKVFLECVQDMDHENMFWYRQDPGLGLRLIYFSYDVKMKEKGDIPEGYSVSREKKERFSLILESASTNQTSMYLCASSETSGKTPEGEQFFGPGTRLTVL.